Presented here are 19 T cell receptor beta chains from one specimen sequenced in a study of naive and memory T cell subsets. Study-wide results and limits: Possibly reflecting memory cells re-expressing CD45RA, a few larger clonotypes occurred in naive repertoires, especially CD8.

Their cognate antigens are unknown. An equimolar mix of two oligonucleotides served as the beta constant-region primer for TRBC1 and TRBC2. Nested alpha and beta constant-region primers with the SP2 primer drove four PCR rounds on ligated cDNA. TCRdb fed the UMI-ligation and nested PCR reads into MiXCR, producing one record per CDR3 protein. The data show approximately 150,000 distinct CDR3 sequences, 22% seen once. Sequenced material: naive CD4+ T cells from blood. These receptors were collected from a human donor in good health.

This clonotype showed up just a few times. The chain combines TRBV10-2 with TRBJ1-3, with 8 bases identical to TRBD1. Trimming at V came to 7 bases and at J to 6 bases, leaving 2 bases not matched to a gene. The CDR3 length is 12 residues. Germline CDR1 WSHSY, CDR2 SAAADI. CDR3 nucleotides: TGCGCCAGCACGGACAGGGTAAACACCATATATTTT. Amino acids: CASTDRVNTIYF.

This clonotype was recorded many times. The V and J genes are TRBV11-2 and TRBJ2-7, with TRBD1 matching 8 bases. Germline V CDR1 and CDR2: SGHAT, FQNNGV. This CDR3 comprises 17 residues. Losses at the gene ends were 2 bases for V and 1 base for J; bases not matched to a gene: 10. The CDR3 here is CASSLRLSGQVSYEQYF. The CDR3 nucleotides read TGTGCCAGCAGCTTACGACTATCGGGACAGGTTTCCTACGAGCAGTACTTC.

V usage is TRBV29-1 and J usage is TRBJ1-5; 7 positions match TRBD1. Trimming removed 5 bases from V and 2 bases from J; junction bases left unmatched: 15. Germline V gene lookup returns CDR1 SQVTM and CDR2 ANQGSEA. This CDR3 is built from 17 residues. Here the CDR3 DNA reads TGCAGCGTTCAGGATGGGGCAGGGGGATCTGGCAATCAGCCCCAGCATTTT. Translation: CSVQDGAGGSGNQPQHF.

This clonotype was detected a few times. The chain is built from TRBV12-3 or TRBV12-4 and TRBJ2-7, with 7 bases aligning to TRBD2. The length of the CDR3 is 16 residues. V gave up 5 bases and J gave up 4 bases; unmatched junction bases: 14. The CDR3 DNA sequence: TGTGCCAGCAGTCCTACCCAAGGGAGGGCGGGGTACGAGCAGTACTTC. It yields the protein CASSPTQGRAGYEQYF.

The V call is TRBV6-2 or TRBV6-3, the J call TRBJ1-5; D may be TRBD1 (6 bases). V was trimmed by 5 bases and J by 3 bases, leaving 14 bases between them. Germline CDR1 reads MNHEY; CDR2 reads SVGEGT. The CDR3 runs 15 residues. The CDR3 DNA is TGTGCCAGCAGTACCACGGGACAAGTCAATCAGCCCCAGCATTTT. This sequence encodes CASSTTGQVNQPQHF.

The chain joins TRBV28 to TRBJ2-7, with unresolved D. Trimming stripped 6 bases from V and 7 bases from J, with 13 bases between. CDR3 length equals 12 residues. Germline-derived CDR1 and CDR2 are MDHEN and SYDVKM. CDR3 nucleotides: TGTGCCAGCAGGCCCCCTAGTCGGGAGCAGTACTTC. Translating it yields CASRPPSREQYF. Looking up the rest from reference TRBV28 and TRBJ2-7 gives the full variable domain: DVKVTQSSRYLVKRTGEKVFLECVQDMDHENMFWYRQDPGLGLRLIYFSYDVKMKEKGDIPEGYSVSREKKERFSLILESASTNQTSMYLCASRPPSREQYFGPGTRLTVT.

This clonotype was picked up many times. The chain recombines TRBV6-2 or TRBV6-3 with TRBJ2-3; no reliable D call. The CDR3 is made up of 16 amino acids. V was pared by 2 bases and J by 6 bases, with 18 bases between. CDR1 and CDR2 from the germline V gene are MNHEY and SVGEGT. Here the CDR3 reads CASSYGLGQPRDTQYF. In DNA form, the CDR3 reads TGTGCCAGCAGTTACGGGCTAGGCCAACCCCGGGATACGCAGTATTTT.

The chain has TRBV4-1 and TRBJ2-1; D is ambiguous. The CDR3 spans 14 residues. The germline CDR1 and CDR2 sequences are MGHRA and YSYEKL. Trimming took 4 bases from V and 3 from J, leaving 10 bases between them. The CDR3 is CASSPEMFYNEQFF. In nucleotides, the CDR3 is TGCGCCAGCAGCCCCGAAATGTTCTACAATGAGCAGTTCTTC.

The gene calls are TRBV29-1 and TRBJ2-2, with 8 bases matching TRBD2. CDR1 is SQVTM, CDR2 ANQGSEA, per germline. The CDR3 has 16 amino acids. V shed 6 bases, J shed 5 bases, and the junction held 14 bases outside the gene matches. In nucleotides, the CDR3 is TGCAGCGTCCTCCCCGGGGCGGGAGGACGGACCGGGGAGCTGTTTTTT. As protein: CSVLPGAGGRTGELFF.

The chain joins TRBV4-1 to TRBJ2-1, with 11 bases fitting TRBD1. This CDR3 contains 15 residues. The V and J ends lost 3 bases and 6 bases, in that order; junction bases with no gene match: 4. Germline lookup yields CDR1 MGHRA and CDR2 YSYEKL. The CDR3 nucleotides are TGCGCCAGCAGCCAGGACAGGGGGCAAGTCAATGAGCAGTTCTTC. Its protein is CASSQDRGQVNEQFF.

There are a few counts of this clonotype. The chain employs TRBV12-5 and TRBJ2-1; 10 bases are a match to TRBD2. V lost 1 base to trimming and J lost 0 bases; unmatched junction nucleotides: 15. Germline V gives CDR1 LGHNT, CDR2 FRNRAP. The CDR3 length is 21 residues. The DNA of the CDR3 is TGTGCTAGTGGTTTGGCAAAGACTAGCGGGCTACTTAAAGTCTCCTACAATGAGCAGTTCTTC. Its protein is CASGLAKTSGLLKVSYNEQFF. Supplemented by reference TRBV12-5 and TRBJ2-1, the full variable domain reads DARVTQTPRHKVTEMGQEVTMRCQPILGHNTVFWYRQTMMQGLELLAYFRNRAPLDDSGMPKDRFSAEMPDATLATLKIQPSEPRDSAVYFCASGLAKTSGLLKVSYNEQFFGPGTRLTVL.

Only a few counts were recorded for this clonotype. The chain links TRBV3-1 to TRBJ2-1; D might be TRBD1 or TRBD2, each matching 5 bases. Per the germline V gene, CDR1 is LGHDT and CDR2 is YNNKEL (reference sequence). V shed 0 bases and J shed 8 bases, with 11 bases lying between them. This CDR3 comprises 14 residues. The CDR3 bases are TGTGCCAGCAGCCAAGATAGGGGAGTGGATGAGCAGTTCTTC. Amino acid sequence: CASSQDRGVDEQFF.

There are a few counts of this clonotype. The chain links TRBV5-1 to TRBJ2-5; 8 bases are shared with TRBD1. Germline CDR1 SGHRS, CDR2 YFSETQ. CDR3 length: 15 amino acids. Trimming removed 1 base from V and 5 bases from J; junction bases left unmatched: 7. CDR3 sequence (DNA): TGCGCCAGCAGCTTGCCAGGGGGCAACGAGGAGACCCAGTACTTC. As protein: CASSLPGGNEETQYF.

The chain is built from TRBV20-1 and TRBJ2-7; 10 nucleotides agree with TRBD1. This CDR3 spans 12 amino acids. V was pared by 7 bases and J by 6 bases, with 6 bases of the junction left unmatched. Germline lookup yields CDR1 DFQATT and CDR2 SNEGSKA (reference sequence). CDR3 bases: TGCAGTGGCTGGGACAGGGGATCCGAGCAGTACTTC. Encoded protein: CSGWDRGSEQYF.

V is TRBV25-1 and J is TRBJ2-1; perhaps D is TRBD1 or TRBD2 (5 bases each). Germline V CDR1 and CDR2: MGHDK, SYGVNS. CDR3 size: 16 residues. V dropped 6 bases and J dropped 2 bases, with 17 bases sitting between them. The CDR3 DNA reads TGTGCCAGCAGCGCCGGTCAGGGACGGCCCTACAATGAGCAGTTCTTC. Translation: CASSAGQGRPYNEQFF.

A few counts support this clonotype. The V call is TRBV30, the J call TRBJ1-1, with D possibly TRBD1 on 6 matching bases. The germline V and J ends were trimmed by 3 bases and 3 bases, with 20 bases remaining between them. CDR3 length: 16 amino acids. Germline loops: CDR1 GTSNPN, CDR2 SVGIG (reference sequence). The chain's CDR3 is CAWRPIQQGDYTEAFF. The CDR3 DNA reads TGTGCCTGGAGACCAATTCAACAGGGAGACTACACTGAAGCTTTCTTT.

This clonotype was observed a handful of times. The genes are TRBV6-5 and TRBJ1-1; possible D gene TRBD1, 5 bases. The V end was cut by 2 bases, the J end by 7 bases, with 14 bases between. The length of the CDR3 is 14 residues. In germline, CDR1 is MNHEY, CDR2 SVGAGI. The CDR3 is CASSYGGDLFEAFF. The CDR3 nucleotides read TGTGCCAGCAGTTACGGGGGGGACCTTTTTGAAGCTTTCTTT.

CDR3 DNA sequence: TGTGCCACCAGTGGTGTGACCGGGGAGCTGTTTTTT. Translated: CATSGVTGELFF. V is TRBV24-1 and J is TRBJ2-2; no definite D call. This CDR3 contains 12 residues. Trimming took off 5 bases at V and 5 bases at J, with 5 bases between the two ends. Germline CDR1 and CDR2: KGHDR and SFDVKD.

This clonotype was recorded a few times. The rearrangement uses TRBV3-1 and TRBJ2-3; 10 nucleotides line up with TRBD1. The germline V gene has CDR1 LGHDT and CDR2 YNNKEL (reference sequence). The CDR3 runs to 16 residues. J was trimmed by 5 bases and V by 5 bases; bases with no gene match: 10. The CDR3 loop reads CASSLRQGAREDTQYF. The CDR3 bases are TGTGCCAGCAGCTTGCGACAGGGGGCGAGAGAAGATACGCAGTATTTT.